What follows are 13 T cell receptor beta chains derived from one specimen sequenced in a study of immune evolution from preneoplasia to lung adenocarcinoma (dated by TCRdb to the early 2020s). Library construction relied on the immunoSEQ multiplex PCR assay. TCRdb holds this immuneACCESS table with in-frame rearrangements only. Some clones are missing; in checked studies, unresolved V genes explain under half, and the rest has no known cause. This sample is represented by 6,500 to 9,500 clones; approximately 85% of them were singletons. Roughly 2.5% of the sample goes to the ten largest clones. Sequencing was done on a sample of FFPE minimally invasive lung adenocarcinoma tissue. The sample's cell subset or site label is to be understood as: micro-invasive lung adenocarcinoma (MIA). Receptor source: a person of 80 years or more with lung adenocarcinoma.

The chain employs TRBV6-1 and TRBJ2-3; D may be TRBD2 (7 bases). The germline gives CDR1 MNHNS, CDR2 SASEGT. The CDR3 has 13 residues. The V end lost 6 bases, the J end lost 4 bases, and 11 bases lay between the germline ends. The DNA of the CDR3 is TGTGCCAGCAGGAGGGAGGGGGCAGATACGCAGTATTTT. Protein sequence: CASRREGADTQYF.

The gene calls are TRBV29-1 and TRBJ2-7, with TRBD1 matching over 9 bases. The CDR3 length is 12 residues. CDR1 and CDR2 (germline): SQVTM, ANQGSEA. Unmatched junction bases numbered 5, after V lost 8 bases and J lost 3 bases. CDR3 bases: TGCAGCATTGGACAGGGGAGCTACGAGCAGTACTTC. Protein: CSIGQGSYEQYF.

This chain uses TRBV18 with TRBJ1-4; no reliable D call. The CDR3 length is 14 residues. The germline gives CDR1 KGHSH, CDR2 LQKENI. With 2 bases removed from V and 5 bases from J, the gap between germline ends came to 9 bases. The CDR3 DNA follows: TGTGCCAGCTCACCAGCCGGGCACAATGAAAAACTGTTTTTT. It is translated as CASSPAGHNEKLFF.

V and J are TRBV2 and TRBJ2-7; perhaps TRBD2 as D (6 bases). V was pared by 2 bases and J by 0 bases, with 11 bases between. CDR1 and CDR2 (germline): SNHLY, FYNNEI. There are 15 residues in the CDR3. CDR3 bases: TGTGCCAGCAGTGAAAACCGGGAGCCCTCCTACGAGCAGTACTTC. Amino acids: CASSENREPSYEQYF.

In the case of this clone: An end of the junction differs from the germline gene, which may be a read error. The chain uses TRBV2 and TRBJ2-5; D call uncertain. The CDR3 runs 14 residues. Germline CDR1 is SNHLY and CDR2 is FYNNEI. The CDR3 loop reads CASSERDLPATQYF. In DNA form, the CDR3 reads TGTGCCAGTAGTGAAAGGGATCTACCAGCCACCCAGTACTTC.

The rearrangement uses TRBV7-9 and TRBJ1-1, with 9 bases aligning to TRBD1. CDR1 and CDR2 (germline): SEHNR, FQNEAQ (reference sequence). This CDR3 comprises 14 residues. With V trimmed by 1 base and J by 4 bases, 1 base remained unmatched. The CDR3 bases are TGTGCCAGCAGCTTAGAGACAGGGGGCACTGAAGCTTTCTTT. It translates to CASSLETGGTEAFF. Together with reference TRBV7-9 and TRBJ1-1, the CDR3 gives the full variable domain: DTGVSQNPRHKITKRGQNVTFRCDPISEHNRLYWYRQTLGQGPEFLTYFQNEAQLEKSRLLSDRFSAERPKGSFSTLEIQRTEQGDSAMYLCASSLETGGTEAFFGQGTRLTVV.

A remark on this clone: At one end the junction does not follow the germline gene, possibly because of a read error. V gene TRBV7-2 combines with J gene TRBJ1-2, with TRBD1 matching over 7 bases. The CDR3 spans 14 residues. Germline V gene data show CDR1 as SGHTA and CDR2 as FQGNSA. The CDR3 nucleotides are TGTGCCAGCAGCATGCCTAGACAGGGCCCTGGCCACACCTTC. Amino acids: CASSMPRQGPGHTF.

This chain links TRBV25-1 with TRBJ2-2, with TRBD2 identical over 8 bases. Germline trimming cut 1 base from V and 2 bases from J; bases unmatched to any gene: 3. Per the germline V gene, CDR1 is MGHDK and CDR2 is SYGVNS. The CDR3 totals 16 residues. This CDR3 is CASSESLAGNTGELFF. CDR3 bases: TGTGCCAGCAGTGAATCCCTAGCGGGCAACACCGGGGAGCTGTTTTTT.

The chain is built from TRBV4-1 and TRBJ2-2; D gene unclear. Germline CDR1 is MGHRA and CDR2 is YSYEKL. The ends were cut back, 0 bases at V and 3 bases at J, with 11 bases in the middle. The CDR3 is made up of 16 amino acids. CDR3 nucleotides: TGCGCCAGCAGCCAAGATAGGACCGAGCACACCGGGGAGCTGTTTTTT. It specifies CASSQDRTEHTGELFF.

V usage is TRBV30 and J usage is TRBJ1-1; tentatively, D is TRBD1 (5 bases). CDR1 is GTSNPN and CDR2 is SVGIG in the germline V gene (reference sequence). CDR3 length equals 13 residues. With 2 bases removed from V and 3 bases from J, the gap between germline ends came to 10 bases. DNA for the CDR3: TGTGCCTGGAGTTTCGGAGGGGACACTGAAGCTTTCTTT. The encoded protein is CAWSFGGDTEAFF.

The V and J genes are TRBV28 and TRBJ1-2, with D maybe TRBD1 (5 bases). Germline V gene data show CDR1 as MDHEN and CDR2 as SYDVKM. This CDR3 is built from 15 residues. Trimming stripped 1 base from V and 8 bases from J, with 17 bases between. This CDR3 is CASSLSPGPVGGYTF. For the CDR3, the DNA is TGTGCCAGCAGTTTATCCCCAGGGCCTGTGGGGGGCTACACCTTC.

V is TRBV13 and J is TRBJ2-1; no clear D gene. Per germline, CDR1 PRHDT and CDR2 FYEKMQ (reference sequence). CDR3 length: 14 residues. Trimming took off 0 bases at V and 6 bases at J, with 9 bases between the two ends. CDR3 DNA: TGTGCCAGCAGCTTAGGCTCAGGCACCAATGAGCAGTTCTTC. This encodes CASSLGSGTNEQFF.

DNA for the CDR3: TGCGCCAGCAGCTTGGACAGGAACACGGTTTGGAACTCGAACACTGAAGCTTTCTTT. Its protein product is CASSLDRNTVWNSNTEAFF. The chain links TRBV5-1 to TRBJ1-1; a possible D gene is TRBD1 (5 bases). The V and J ends lost 0 bases and 1 base respectively, with 22 bases between them. CDR1 and CDR2 from the germline V gene are SGHRS and YFSETQ. The CDR3 length is 19 residues.